The table lists the clone carrying this T cell receptor (beta chain) with many counts. The antigen is not known. This sample is part of a study of T cell repertoires in cytomegalovirus infection. Study in general: Matching HLA type, along with CMV infection, was indicated by public TCR beta signatures. Overall study results and limits: HLA-C-restricted CMV-specific TCR beta clonotypes prevailed in the ex vivo response. Carriers of CMV plus the relevant HLA were identified by cumulative public TCR beta family frequency.

This CDR3 spans 13 amino acids. V lost 7 bases and J 3 bases, leaving 16 bases between the germline ends. Germline loops: CDR1 SQVTM, CDR2 ANQGSEA. TCRdb independently ran MiXCR on the reads; one entry per CDR3 protein. The sample lists under 600,000 distinct CDR3 sequences, approximately 15% occurring once. This TCR was sampled from a human donor in good health (CMV status not recorded). Some clones in this sample may be carry-over from other donors' samples. Sequencing input: CD8+ T cells from PBMCs. The chain joins TRBV29-1 to TRBJ2-7; D may be TRBD1 (5 bases). The CDR3 sequence is CSASPKGHYEQYF. The CDR3 DNA follows: TGCAGCGCCTCCCCGAAGGGGCACTACGAGCAGTACTTC.